This TCR beta chain comes out of a study of cytomegalovirus exposure and HLA in healthy donors. Overall study context: Under 85% of 398 genotyped donors fell in the Caucasian-associated ancestry cluster. Study conclusions and caveats: In all likelihood, a cluster of highly shared sequence variants was a sequencing artifact. Some public TCRs appeared in many individuals, while most sequences were rare.

Unrecorded immune exposures were likely, despite nominal health at sampling. Worth noting for this clone: Antigen unknown.

The PCR used 60 Vbeta and 13 Jbeta primers. Clones were sequenced by immunoSEQ multiplex PCR, and TCRdb holds only the in-frame ones, with some missing. The data contain fewer than 200,000 clones, about 71% of them singletons. V was pared by 6 bases and J by 2 bases, with 0 bases of the junction left unmatched. The CDR3 runs 13 residues. Germline V lookup: CDR1 ENHRY, CDR2 SYGVKD. The chain links TRBV10-3 to TRBJ1-2; 10 bases match TRBD1. Sequencing was performed on PBMCs. The receptor was derived from a woman between 25 and 40 years old in good health and CMV-seronegative. The CDR3 loop reads CAIRDRGNYGYTF. In DNA, the CDR3 is TGTGCCATCAGGGACAGGGGGAACTATGGCTACACCTTC.